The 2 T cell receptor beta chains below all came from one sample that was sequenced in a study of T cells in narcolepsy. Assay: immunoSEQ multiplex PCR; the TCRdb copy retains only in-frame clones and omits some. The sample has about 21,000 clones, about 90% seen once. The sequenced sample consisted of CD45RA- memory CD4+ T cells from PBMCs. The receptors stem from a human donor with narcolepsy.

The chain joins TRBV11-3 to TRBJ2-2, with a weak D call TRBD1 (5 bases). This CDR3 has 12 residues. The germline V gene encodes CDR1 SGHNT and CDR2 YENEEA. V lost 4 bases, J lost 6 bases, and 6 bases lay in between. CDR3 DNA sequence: TGTGCCAGCAGCTGGGGCTCCGGGGAGCTGTTTTTT. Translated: CASSWGSGELFF.

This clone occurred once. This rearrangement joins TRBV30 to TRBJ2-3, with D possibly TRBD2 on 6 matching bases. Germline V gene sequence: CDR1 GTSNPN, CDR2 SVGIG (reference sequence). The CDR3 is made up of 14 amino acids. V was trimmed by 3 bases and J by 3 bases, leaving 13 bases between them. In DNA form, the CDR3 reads TGTGCCTGGAGGACATCCCGGGAGACAGATACGCAGTATTTT. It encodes CAWRTSRETDTQYF.